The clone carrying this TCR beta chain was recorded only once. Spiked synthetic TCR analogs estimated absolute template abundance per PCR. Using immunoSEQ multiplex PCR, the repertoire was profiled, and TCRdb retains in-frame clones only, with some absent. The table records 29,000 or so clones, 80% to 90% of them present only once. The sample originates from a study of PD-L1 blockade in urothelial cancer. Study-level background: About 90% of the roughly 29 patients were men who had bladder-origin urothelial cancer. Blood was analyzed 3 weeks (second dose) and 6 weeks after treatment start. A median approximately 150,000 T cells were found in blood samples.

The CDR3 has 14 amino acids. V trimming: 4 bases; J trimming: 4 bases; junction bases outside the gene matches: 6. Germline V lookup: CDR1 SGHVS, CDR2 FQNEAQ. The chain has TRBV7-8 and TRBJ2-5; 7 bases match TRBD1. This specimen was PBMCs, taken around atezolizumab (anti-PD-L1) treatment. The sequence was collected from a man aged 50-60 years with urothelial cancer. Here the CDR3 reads CASSSRDSRETQYF. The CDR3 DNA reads TGTGCCAGCAGCTCCAGGGACAGCAGAGAGACCCAGTACTTC. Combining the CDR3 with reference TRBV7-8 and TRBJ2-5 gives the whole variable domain GAGVSQSPRYKVAKRGQDVALRCDPISGHVSLFWYQQALGQGPEFLTYFQNEAQLDKSGLPSDRFFAERPEGSVSTLKIQRTQQEDSAVYLCASSSRDSRETQYFGPGTRLLVL.